The rows below give T cell receptor beta chains drawn from one sample of a study of shared clonotypes between healthy human individuals. Some clones are missing from TCRdb's copy, which holds only in-frame ones; the method was immunoSEQ multiplex PCR. This table has under 2,500,000 clones, almost 96% appearing once. Source material: naive CD4+ T cells sorted from blood. The receptors stem from a man younger than 30 in good health. Both conserved end residues are part of each CDR3. Fields, in order: V gene, CDR3 length, clone size, D gene, J gene, CDR3 DNA, CDR3 protein. D genes are given only for firm matches. Rows may omit the clone size; those that give it use once, few, many or a size class.

V gene: TRBV5-5
CDR3 length: 14
clone size: .
D gene: .
J gene: TRBJ2-7
CDR3 DNA: TGTGCCAGCAGCTTGGGAACGGTATGGGGGGAACAGTACTTC
CDR3 protein: CASSLGTVWGEQYF

V gene: TRBV7-2
CDR3 length: 14
clone size: .
D gene: .
J gene: TRBJ2-7
CDR3 DNA: TGTGCCAGCAGCTTAGGGGCAGGTCCCTACGAGCAGTACTTC
CDR3 protein: CASSLGAGPYEQYF

V gene: TRBV5-1
CDR3 length: 18
clone size: .
D gene: TRBD2
J gene: TRBJ2-7
CDR3 DNA: TGCGCCAGCAGCTTGGTCCCCGACCGCGGACTAGCGAGCTACGAGCAGTACTTC
CDR3 protein: CASSLVPDRGLASYEQYF

V gene: TRBV12-5
CDR3 length: 22
clone size: .
D gene: TRBD2
J gene: TRBJ2-3
CDR3 DNA: TGTGCTAGTGTCCAGGGGCCCGCTGGGGCGGGGGGCTACAGGGCCCCCACAGATACGCAGTATTTT
CDR3 protein: CASVQGPAGAGGYRAPTDTQYF

V gene: TRBV6-5
CDR3 length: 16
clone size: .
D gene: TRBD1
J gene: TRBJ1-1
CDR3 DNA: TGTGCCAGCAGTTCCAGCCTGGGACAGGGTTACACTGAAGCTTTCTTT
CDR3 protein: CASSSSLGQGYTEAFF

V gene: TRBV19
CDR3 length: 16
clone size: .
D gene: TRBD1
J gene: TRBJ1-2
CDR3 DNA: TGTGCCAGTAGTATAACCGGGACAGGGGGCATCTATGGCTACACCTTC
CDR3 protein: CASSITGTGGIYGYTF

V gene: TRBV30
CDR3 length: 13
clone size: .
D gene: .
J gene: TRBJ2-5
CDR3 DNA: TGTGCCTGGAGTGCGGGACTGCAAGAGACCCAGTACTTC
CDR3 protein: CAWSAGLQETQYF

V gene: TRBV27
CDR3 length: 16
clone size: .
D gene: TRBD2
J gene: TRBJ2-3
CDR3 DNA: TGTGCCAGCAGTTTAGTTCCTAGCGGGGACATTGGTACGCAGTATTTT
CDR3 protein: CASSLVPSGDIGTQYF

V gene: TRBV6-1
CDR3 length: 15
clone size: .
D gene: .
J gene: TRBJ1-6
CDR3 DNA: TGTGCCAGCAGTGAAGGACAGCCTAGGAATTCACCCCTCCACTTT
CDR3 protein: CASSEGQPRNSPLHF

V gene: TRBV30
CDR3 length: 10
clone size: .
D gene: .
J gene: TRBJ1-2
CDR3 DNA: TGTGCCTGGAGTGGGACCGGCTACACCTTC
CDR3 protein: CAWSGTGYTF

V gene: TRBV6-5
CDR3 length: 14
clone size: .
D gene: .
J gene: TRBJ2-7
CDR3 DNA: TGTGCCAGCAAGAGGGGGCGGGGATCCTACGAGCAGTACTTC
CDR3 protein: CASKRGRGSYEQYF

V gene: TRBV29-1
CDR3 length: 10
clone size: few
D gene: .
J gene: TRBJ2-5
CDR3 DNA: TGCAGCGTTGATCAAGAGACCCAGTACTTC
CDR3 protein: CSVDQETQYF